This T cell receptor beta chain was observed in a study of CD8+ T cells in alopecia areata. Study-level points and caveats: In scalp samples, resident alphabeta T cells of normal skin are also sequenced. Possibly as an HLA-related effect, TCR sharing across patients appeared less clear than in mice. Normal scalp showed lower clonality than lesional scalp, especially alopecia totalis/universalis.

It was cDNA, reverse transcribed from extracted RNA, that served as the sequencing template. TCRdb's copy holds only in-frame clones and misses some; the assay was immunoSEQ multiplex PCR. The data hold 120,000 or so clones, with roughly two thirds observed a single time. The germline CDR1 and CDR2 sequences are SNHLY and FYNNEI. This CDR3 comprises 12 residues. V shed 7 bases and J shed 4 bases, with 7 bases lying between them. This clone was counted once. The target antigen is unknown. The specimen was CD4+ T cells sorted from blood. The TCR originated in a human donor in good health. The chain has TRBV2 and TRBJ1-4, with D unresolved. The CDR3 reads CASTRLNEKLFF. The CDR3 bases are TGTGCCAGCACCAGACTTAATGAAAAACTGTTTTTT. Full variable domain (rest looked up from reference TRBV2 and TRBJ1-4): EPEVTQTPSHQVTQMGQEVILRCVPISNHLYFYWYRQILGQKVEFLVSFYNNEISEKSEIFDDQFSVERPDGSNFTLKIRSTKLEDSAMYFCASTRLNEKLFFGSGTQLSVL.